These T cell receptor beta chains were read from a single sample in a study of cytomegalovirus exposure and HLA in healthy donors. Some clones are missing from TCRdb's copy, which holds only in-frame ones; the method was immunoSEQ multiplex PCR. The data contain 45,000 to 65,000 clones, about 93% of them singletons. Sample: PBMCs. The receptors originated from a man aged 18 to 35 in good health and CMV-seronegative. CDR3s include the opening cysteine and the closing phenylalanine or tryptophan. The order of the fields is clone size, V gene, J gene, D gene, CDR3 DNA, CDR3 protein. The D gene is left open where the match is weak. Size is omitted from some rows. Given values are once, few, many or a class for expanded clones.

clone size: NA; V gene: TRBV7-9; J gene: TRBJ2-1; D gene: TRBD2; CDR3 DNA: TGTGCCAGCAGCTTAGTACTAGCGGGCGTCAAGCAGTTCTTC; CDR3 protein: CASSLVLAGVKQFF
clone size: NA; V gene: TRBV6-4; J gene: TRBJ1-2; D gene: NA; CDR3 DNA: TGTGCCAGCAAGCCGGGCACCTTC; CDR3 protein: CASKPGTF
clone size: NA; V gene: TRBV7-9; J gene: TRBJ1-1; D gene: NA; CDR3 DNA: TGTGCCAGCAGCGCGGACACCTTGAACACTGAAGCTTTCTTT; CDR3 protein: CASSADTLNTEAFF
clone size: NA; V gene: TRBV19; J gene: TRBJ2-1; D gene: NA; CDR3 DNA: TGTGCCAGTAGTATGGGTCATTTAAGCGGGGAGCAGTTCTTC; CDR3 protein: CASSMGHLSGEQFF
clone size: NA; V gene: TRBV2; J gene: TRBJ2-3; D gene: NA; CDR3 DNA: TGTGCCAGCAGTGAAAAGGGCGGGGTTAGCACAGATACGCAGTATTTT; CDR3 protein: CASSEKGGVSTDTQYF
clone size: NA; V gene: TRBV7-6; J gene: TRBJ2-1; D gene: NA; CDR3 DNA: TGTGCCAGCAGCCCCTTTGTTGACAGTGACTACAATGAGCAGTTCTTC; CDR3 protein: CASSPFVDSDYNEQFF
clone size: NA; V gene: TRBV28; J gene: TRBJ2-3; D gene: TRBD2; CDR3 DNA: TGTGCCAGCAGCCCTCTAGCGGAGATTACAGATACGCAGTATTTT; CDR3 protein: CASSPLAEITDTQYF
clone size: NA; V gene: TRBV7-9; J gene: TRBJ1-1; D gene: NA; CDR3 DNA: TGTGCCAGCAGCTTAGGGGGGGTTTTGAACACTGAAGCTTTCTTT; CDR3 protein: CASSLGGVLNTEAFF
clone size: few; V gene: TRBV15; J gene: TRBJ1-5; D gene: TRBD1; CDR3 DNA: TGTGCCACCAGCAGAGCTGCAAATACCGGGACAGGGGTTCAGCCCCAGCATTTT; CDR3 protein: CATSRAANTGTGVQPQHF
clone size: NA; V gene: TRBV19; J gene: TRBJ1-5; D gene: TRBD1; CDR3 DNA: TGTGCCAGTAGTATAGGACAGGGTGGGGGCAATCAGCCCCAGCATTTT; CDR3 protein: CASSIGQGGGNQPQHF
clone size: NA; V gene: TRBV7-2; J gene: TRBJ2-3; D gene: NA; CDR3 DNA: TGTGCCAGCAGCCTTTCTTTTCTGACAGATACGCAGTATTTT; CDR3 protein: CASSLSFLTDTQYF
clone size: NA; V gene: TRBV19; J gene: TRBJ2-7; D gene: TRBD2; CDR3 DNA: TGTGCCAGTAGTATGGGGGAGGGGCCCTACGAGCAGTACTTC; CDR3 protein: CASSMGEGPYEQYF
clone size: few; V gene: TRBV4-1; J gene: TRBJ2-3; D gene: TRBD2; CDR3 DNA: TGCGCCAGCAGCCAAGTGAGCGGGAGGGCCACAGATACGCAGTATTTT; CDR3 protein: CASSQVSGRATDTQYF
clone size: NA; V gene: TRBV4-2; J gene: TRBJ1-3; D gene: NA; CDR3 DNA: TGTGCCAGCAGCTCTCTACAGGGAAATGGAAACACCATATATTTT; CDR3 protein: CASSSLQGNGNTIYF
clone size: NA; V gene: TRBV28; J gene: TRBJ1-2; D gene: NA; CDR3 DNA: TGTGCCAGCACGCCTGGGGGCCGGAACTATGGCTACACCTTC; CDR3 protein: CASTPGGRNYGYTF
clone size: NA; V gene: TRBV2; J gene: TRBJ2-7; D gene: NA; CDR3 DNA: TGTGCCAGCAGTGGTGGGACTGATTACGAGCAGTACTTC; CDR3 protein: CASSGGTDYEQYF
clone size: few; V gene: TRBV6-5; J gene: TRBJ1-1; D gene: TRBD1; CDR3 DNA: TGTGCCAGCAGTTATGGGACAGGGGGGAACACTGAAGCTTTCTTT; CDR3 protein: CASSYGTGGNTEAFF
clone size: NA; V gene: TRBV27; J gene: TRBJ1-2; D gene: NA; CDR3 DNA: TGTGCCAGCAGAAACGGGGGCTACACCTTC; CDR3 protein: CASRNGGYTF
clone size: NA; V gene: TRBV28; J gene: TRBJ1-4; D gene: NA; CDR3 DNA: TGTGCCAGCGGAAGAGGGGGAGGGGGAGGAGAAGAAAAACTGTTTTTT; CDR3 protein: CASGRGGGGGEEKLFF
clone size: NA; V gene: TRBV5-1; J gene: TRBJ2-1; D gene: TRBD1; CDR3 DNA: TGCGCCAGCAGCTTACCGCCCGACAGGGGTCCCTACAATGAGCAGTTCTTC; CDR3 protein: CASSLPPDRGPYNEQFF
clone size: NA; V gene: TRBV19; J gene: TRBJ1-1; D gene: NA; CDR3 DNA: TGTGCCAGTAGTCAGCCAGGACAGTCGTTGTTTTCAGCTTTCTTT; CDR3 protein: CASSQPGQSLFSAFF
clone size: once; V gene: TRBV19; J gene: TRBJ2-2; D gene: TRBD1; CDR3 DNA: TGTGCCAGTAGTATGGTCCGGGGACAGGGGGCCGGGGAGCTGTTTTTT; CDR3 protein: CASSMVRGQGAGELFF
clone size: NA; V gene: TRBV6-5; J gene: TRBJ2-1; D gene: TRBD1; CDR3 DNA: TGTGCCAGCAGGGGGGACAGGGGGTACTTCAATGAGCAGTTCTTC; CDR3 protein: CASRGDRGYFNEQFF
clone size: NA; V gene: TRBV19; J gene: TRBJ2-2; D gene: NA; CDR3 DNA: TGTGCCAGTAGTCTCCCCGGGTGGCCCCAGAACACCGGGGAGCTGTTTTTT; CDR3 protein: CASSLPGWPQNTGELFF
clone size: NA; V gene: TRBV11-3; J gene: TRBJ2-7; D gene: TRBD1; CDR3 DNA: TGTGCCAGCAGCCATGAGAAGACAGGGGGAACCTACGAGCAGTACTTC; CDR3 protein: CASSHEKTGGTYEQYF
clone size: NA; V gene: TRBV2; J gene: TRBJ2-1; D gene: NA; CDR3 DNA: TGTGCCAGCAGTGTTGAGTACAATGAGCAGTTCTTC; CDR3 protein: CASSVEYNEQFF
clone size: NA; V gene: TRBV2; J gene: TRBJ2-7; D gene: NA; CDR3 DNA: TGTGCCAGCAGTGAAGTTTACTACGAGCAGTACTTC; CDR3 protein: CASSEVYYEQYF
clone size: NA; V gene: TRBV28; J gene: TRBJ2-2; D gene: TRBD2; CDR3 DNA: TGTGCCAGCACTGAGACTAGCGGGAGGGCCGGCACCGGGGAGCTGTTTTTT; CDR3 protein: CASTETSGRAGTGELFF
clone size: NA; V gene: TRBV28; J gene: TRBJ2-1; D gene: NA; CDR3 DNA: TGTGCCAGCAGTCTTTACAATGAGCAGTTCTTC; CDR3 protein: CASSLYNEQFF
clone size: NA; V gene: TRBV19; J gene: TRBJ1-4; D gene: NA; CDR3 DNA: TGTGCCAGTAGTACCGGGAAAGAAAATGAAAAACTGTTTTTT; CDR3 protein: CASSTGKENEKLFF
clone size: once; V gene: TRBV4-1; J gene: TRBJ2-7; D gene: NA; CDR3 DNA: TGCGCCAGCAGCCCAAAGACAGGATCGTACGAGCAGTACTTC; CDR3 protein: CASSPKTGSYEQYF
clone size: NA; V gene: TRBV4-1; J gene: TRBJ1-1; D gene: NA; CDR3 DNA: TGCGCCAGCAGCCACCCCCTTGAGGTCCGGAATGAAGCTTTCTTT; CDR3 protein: CASSHPLEVRNEAFF
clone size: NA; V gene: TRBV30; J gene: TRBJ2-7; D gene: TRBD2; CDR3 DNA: TGTGCCTGGAGTGAGGGTAGCGGGGGCTACGAGCAGTACTTC; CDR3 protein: CAWSEGSGGYEQYF
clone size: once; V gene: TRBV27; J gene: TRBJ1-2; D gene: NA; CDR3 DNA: TGTGCCAGCAGTTTGTCCACAGGTCTCCACTATGGCTACACCTTC; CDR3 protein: CASSLSTGLHYGYTF
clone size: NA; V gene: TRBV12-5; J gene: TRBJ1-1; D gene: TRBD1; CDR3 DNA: TGTGCTAGTGGTCCAGGGGGCGCAGACACTGAAGCTTTCTTT; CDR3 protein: CASGPGGADTEAFF
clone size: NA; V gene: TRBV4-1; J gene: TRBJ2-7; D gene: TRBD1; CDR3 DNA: TGCGCCAGCAGCCTTCTACAGGGGCCTAAGACCTACGAGCAGTACTTC; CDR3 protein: CASSLLQGPKTYEQYF